This T cell receptor (beta chain) was sequenced in a study of CD8 T cells in Susac syndrome. Roughly 0.45 to 1 ug RNA was reverse transcribed with random hexamers. Coverage of TCR beta CDR3 amplification by immunoSEQ multiplex PCR extended to 54 Vbeta and 13 Jbeta. TCRdb passed the immunoSEQ multiplex PCR reads through MiXCR, listing each CDR3 protein once. This sample carries approximately 150,000 distinct CDR3 sequences, roughly 94% of them seen once, and the ten largest clones take over 0.07%. Matching for age and sex applied to the controls, who were healthy donors. Negative isolation was used for CD8+ and CD4+ T cells, and FACS enrichment was applied to TEMRA cells. This receptor was identified in a human donor in good health. The specimen was CD4+ T cells from PBMCs.

CDR3 bases: TGTGCCAGCAGTGAATATCAAGGGTCCAGCGGCTACACCTTC. Translating gives CASSEYQGSSGYTF. This rearrangement joins TRBV2 to TRBJ1-2, with unresolved D. Trimming cost V 2 bases and J 8 bases, with 15 bases left between them. The CDR3 has 14 amino acids. Looked up from germline, CDR1 is SNHLY and CDR2 is FYNNEI. Supplemented by reference TRBV2 and TRBJ1-2, the full variable domain reads EPEVTQTPSHQVTQMGQEVILRCVPISNHLYFYWYRQILGQKVEFLVSFYNNEISEKSEIFDDQFSVERPDGSNFTLKIRSTKLEDSAMYFCASSEYQGSSGYTFGSGTRLTVV.